Here is one TCR beta chain with its context. What it binds is not known. This entry comes from a study of T cell responses to AZD1222 COVID-19 vaccine. Study-wide results and caveats: White British ancestry dominated among donors, who included more females, and clonal diversity was possibly underestimated.

The CDR3 has 16 amino acids. Germline loops: CDR1 SGHRS, CDR2 YFSETQ. Trimming shortened V by 1 base and J by 3 bases, and 17 bases separated the two germline ends. Sequenced by immunoSEQ multiplex PCR; TCRdb stores in-frame clones only, minus some. The sample holds 130,000 to 150,000 clones, under 95% seen once. The rearrangement links TRBV5-1 to TRBJ2-7, with D perhaps matching TRBD1 (6 bases). The receptor comes from an adult in good health. The source material was peripheral blood, sampled on day 0 of AZD1222 vaccination. CDR3 nucleotides: TGCGCCAGCAGCTTGCAGGGGCAGGTCTACGGCTACGAGCAGTACTTC. The encoded protein is CASSLQGQVYGYEQYF.